What follows are 20 T cell receptor beta chains derived from one specimen sequenced in a study of blood T cell repertoires in COVID-19. Measured with immunoSEQ multiplex PCR; TCRdb has only the in-frame clones, and not every one. The profile shows about 440,000 clones, about 90% of them singletons. The specimen sequenced was PBMCs or T cells enriched from blood (not recorded which). These receptors all stem from a woman aged 18-29 years with acute COVID-19.

The chain has TRBV18 and TRBJ1-3, with no clear D. This CDR3 is 16 amino acids long. Trimming took 0 bases from V and 0 from J, leaving 9 bases between them. Germline CDR1 is KGHSH and CDR2 is LQKENI. In nucleotides, the CDR3 is TGTGCCAGCTCACCACCTCAGTCTGGCTCTGGAAACACCATATATTTT. Encoded protein: CASSPPQSGSGNTIYF.

V gene TRBV5-1 combines with J gene TRBJ1-2, with D possibly matching TRBD1 (5 bases). Deletions cut 4 bases from V and 7 bases from J, with 17 bases between. In germline, CDR1 is SGHRS, CDR2 YFSETQ. This CDR3 region has 14 residues. The CDR3 coding sequence is TGCGCCAGCAGCCCACTTTCAGGGCCCATTGGCTACACCTTC. It specifies CASSPLSGPIGYTF.

The chain is built from TRBV24-1 and TRBJ2-2; 8 bases are a match to TRBD1. CDR1 is KGHDR and CDR2 is SFDVKD in the germline V gene. The CDR3 extends over 14 amino acids. V dropped 4 bases and J dropped 5; count of bases not matched to a gene: 2. The CDR3 DNA reads as TGTGCCACCAGTGAGACAGGGGAGACCGGGGAGCTGTTTTTT. Amino acid sequence: CATSETGETGELFF.

V usage is TRBV7-9 and J usage is TRBJ2-2; possible D gene TRBD2, 5 bases. The CDR3 consists of 13 residues. Trimming removed 2 bases at V and 8 bases at J, with 9 bases between. CDR1 and CDR2 from the germline V gene are SEHNR and FQNEAQ (reference sequence). This chain's CDR3 is CASSLSGEGELFF. CDR3 DNA sequence: TGTGCCAGCAGCTTATCCGGGGAGGGGGAGCTGTTTTTT.

The gene calls are TRBV6-4 and TRBJ2-3, with D unresolved. The CDR3 covers 15 residues. The V gene lost 6 bases and the J gene lost 0 bases, with 13 bases spanning the gap. Germline assignment: CDR1 MRHNA and CDR2 SNTAGT. This chain's CDR3 is CASSRQPASTDTQYF. CDR3 DNA: TGTGCCAGCAGCCGACAACCGGCTAGCACAGATACGCAGTATTTT.

The chain joins TRBV6-5 to TRBJ1-2, with a possible D match to TRBD1 (6 bases). Trimming cost V 5 bases and J 4 bases, with 17 bases left between them. Germline loops: CDR1 MNHEY, CDR2 SVGAGI. The CDR3 length is 15 residues. CDR3: CASSPDTGRPYGYTF. CDR3 in DNA: TGTGCCAGCAGTCCTGACACAGGGCGGCCCTATGGCTACACCTTC.

J is TRBJ1-4 and V is TRBV7-2; no clear D gene. V dropped 2 bases and J dropped 8 bases, with 12 bases sitting between them. This CDR3 spans 14 amino acids. Germline CDR1 SGHTA, CDR2 FQGNSA. CDR3 sequence (DNA): TGTGCCAGCAGCTTAATCCTGGGAGGCGAAAAACTGTTTTTT. Translation gives CASSLILGGEKLFF.

The chain joins TRBV20-1 to TRBJ1-3, with D unclear. The germline V gene has CDR1 DFQATT and CDR2 SNEGSKA (reference sequence). The V and J ends lost 6 bases and 6 bases respectively, with 6 bases between them. CDR3 size: 10 residues. CDR3 DNA: TGCAGTGCCCTAGAAAACACCATATATTTT. This sequence encodes CSALENTIYF.

The chain carries TRBV5-1 and TRBJ2-1, with 16 bases that match TRBD2. Trimming removed 3 bases from V and 0 bases from J; junction bases left unmatched: 3. CDR3 length: 18 amino acids. The V gene's germline CDR1 is SGHRS and CDR2 YFSETQ. CDR3: CASSSGLAGGSSYNEQFF. CDR3 DNA sequence: TGCGCCAGCAGCTCGGGACTAGCGGGAGGGAGCTCCTACAATGAGCAGTTCTTC.

The chain links TRBV10-1 to TRBJ2-1, with TRBD1 matching over 7 bases. The CDR3 has 15 amino acids. V lost 5 bases to trimming and J lost 6 bases; unmatched junction nucleotides: 10. CDR1 and CDR2 (germline): WNHNN, SYGVQD (reference sequence). CDR3 amino acids: CASSTWDRQGNEQFF. CDR3 nucleotides: TGCGCCAGCAGTACCTGGGACAGACAGGGCAATGAGCAGTTCTTC.

The V and J genes are TRBV30 and TRBJ2-3; TRBD1 is a possible D gene (6 bases). From germline, CDR1 is GTSNPN and CDR2 SVGIG (reference sequence). The length of the CDR3 is 15 residues. V was pared by 1 base and J by 6 bases, with 17 bases between. CDR3 nucleotides: TGTGCCTGGAGTGGCATCAGGGGTTGGAGGGATACGCAGTATTTT. Amino acids: CAWSGIRGWRDTQYF.

This chain uses TRBV7-8 with TRBJ1-5, with a tentative D call TRBD1 (6 bases). CDR1 is SGHVS and CDR2 is FQNEAQ in the germline V gene. V was cut by 5 bases and J by 0 bases, with 8 bases left in between. The CDR3 is made up of 14 amino acids. The CDR3 loop is CASSNRDSNQPQHF. The CDR3 region has the DNA TGTGCCAGCAGCAACAGGGATAGCAATCAGCCCCAGCATTTT. The full variable domain, rest sourced from reference TRBV7-8 and TRBJ1-5, is GAGVSQSPRYKVAKRGQDVALRCDPISGHVSLFWYQQALGQGPEFLTYFQNEAQLDKSGLPSDRFFAERPEGSVSTLKIQRTQQEDSAVYLCASSNRDSNQPQHFGDGTRLSIL.

This clone has a single count. The chain employs TRBV30 and TRBJ1-6; no clear D. Germline V gene lookup returns CDR1 GTSNPN and CDR2 SVGIG (reference sequence). The CDR3 spans 15 residues. The V gene lost 4 bases and the J gene lost 0 bases, with 10 bases spanning the gap. CDR3 nucleotides: TGTGCCTGGACGTACCTAAGCTCCTATAATTCACCCCTCCACTTT. Translating gives CAWTYLSSYNSPLHF.

This clone has only one observation. The chain joins TRBV9 to TRBJ2-3; D unresolved. The CDR3 contains 12 residues. Looked up from germline, CDR1 is SGDLS and CDR2 is YYNGEE. Between the trimmed V and J ends, which lost 4 bases and 5 bases, there was a span of 8 bases. CDR3 sequence reads: CASSPYGDTQYF. Written as DNA, the CDR3 is TGTGCCAGCAGCCCTTACGGAGATACGCAGTATTTT.

The chain recombines TRBV4-3 with TRBJ2-1; a weak D match, TRBD2 (6 bases). V lost 0 bases to trimming and J lost 0 bases, with 21 bases between them. Germline assignment: CDR1 LGHNA and CDR2 YSLEER. The CDR3 loop spans 20 amino acids. CDR3 nucleotide sequence: TGCGCCAGCAGCCAAGAAAGACTAGTTAGGGCCACGAGCTCCTACAATGAGCAGTTCTTC. Translating it yields CASSQERLVRATSSYNEQFF.

V and J are TRBV6-5 and TRBJ1-2; D is perhaps TRBD1 (5 bases). Germline-derived CDR1 and CDR2 are MNHEY and SVGAGI. The CDR3 loop spans 15 amino acids. Trimming cost V 0 bases and J 4 bases, with 12 bases left between them. In DNA, the CDR3 is TGTGCCAGCAGTTACTCGAGACAGAAGGGCTATGGCTACACCTTC. Protein: CASSYSRQKGYGYTF.

The gene calls are TRBV4-1 and TRBJ2-1; 8 bases map to TRBD2. V lost 3 bases, J lost 5 bases, and 9 bases stayed unmatched. CDR3 size: 16 residues. Germline V gives CDR1 MGHRA, CDR2 YSYEKL. The CDR3 reads CASSQPANSGNNEQFF. DNA of the CDR3: TGCGCCAGCAGCCAGCCGGCTAATAGCGGGAACAATGAGCAGTTCTTC.

The chain recombines TRBV4-1 with TRBJ2-5, with 12 nucleotides matching TRBD2. This CDR3 is built from 20 residues. In germline, CDR1 is MGHRA, CDR2 YSYEKL. Losses at the gene ends were 1 base for V and 4 bases for J; bases not matched to a gene: 16. DNA for the CDR3: TGCGCCAGCAGCCAAGGTGCAGCAGGACTAGCGGGGTTTGGGGTAGAGACCCAGTACTTC. Protein sequence: CASSQGAAGLAGFGVETQYF.

The rearrangement links TRBV19 to TRBJ1-5; TRBD1 might be the D (6 bases). Trimming removed 3 bases from V and 1 base from J, with 13 bases in between. The CDR3 has 16 residues. CDR1 LNHDA and CDR2 SQIVND come from the germline V gene (reference sequence). The CDR3 loop is CASSIGGAWSNQPQHF. The CDR3, as DNA: TGTGCCAGTAGTATCGGGGGGGCTTGGAGCAATCAGCCCCAGCATTTT.

The chain is built from TRBV28 and TRBJ1-2; D not resolved. CDR3 length: 13 residues. Trimming pared 5 bases from V and 4 bases from J, leaving 11 bases between. Germline loops: CDR1 MDHEN, CDR2 SYDVKM. This CDR3 is CASSTHTFYGYTF. CDR3 DNA sequence: TGTGCCAGCAGTACACATACGTTCTATGGCTACACCTTC.